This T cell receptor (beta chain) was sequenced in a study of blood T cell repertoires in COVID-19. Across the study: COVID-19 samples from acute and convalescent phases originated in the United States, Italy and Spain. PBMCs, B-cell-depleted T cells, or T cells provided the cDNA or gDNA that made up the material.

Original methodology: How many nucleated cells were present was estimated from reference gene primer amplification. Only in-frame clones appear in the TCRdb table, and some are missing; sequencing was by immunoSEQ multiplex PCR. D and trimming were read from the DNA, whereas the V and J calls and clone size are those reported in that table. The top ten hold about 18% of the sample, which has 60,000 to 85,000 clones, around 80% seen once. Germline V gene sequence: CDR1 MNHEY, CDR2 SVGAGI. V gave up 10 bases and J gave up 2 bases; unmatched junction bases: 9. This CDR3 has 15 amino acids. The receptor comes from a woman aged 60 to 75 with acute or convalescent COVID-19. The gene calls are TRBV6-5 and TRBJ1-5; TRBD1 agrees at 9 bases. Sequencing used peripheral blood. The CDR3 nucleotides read TGTGCCACGGGACAGGGTAGAAGGGGCAATCAGCCCCAGCATTTT. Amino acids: CATGQGRRGNQPQHF.